The 9 T cell receptor beta chains listed next were all sequenced from one sample in a study of blood T cell repertoires in COVID-19. The table came from immunoSEQ multiplex PCR; TCRdb's copy has only in-frame clones and leaves some out. The top ten clones hold around 1.5% of a sample with 150,000 to 180,000 clones, over 65% of them seen once. Sequenced material: peripheral blood. The receptor set was obtained from an elderly man with acute or convalescent COVID-19.

The chain uses TRBV6-5 and TRBJ2-4, with D unresolved. The CDR3 contains 14 residues. Germline CDR1 reads MNHEY; CDR2 reads SVGAGI. V lost 2 bases and J lost 5, with 10 bases in between. Here the CDR3 DNA reads TGTGCCAGCAGTTACGGGCCGATTGAAAACATTCAGTACTTC. Translated: CASSYGPIENIQYF.

The chain uses TRBV5-1 and TRBJ1-5, with 8 nucleotides matching TRBD1. V shed 3 bases, J shed 1 base, and the junction held 3 bases outside the gene matches. CDR3 length: 15 amino acids. CDR1 is SGHRS and CDR2 is YFSETQ in the germline V gene. CDR3 sequence: CASSSGQGSNQPQHF. In nucleotides, the CDR3 is TGCGCCAGCAGCTCCGGACAGGGAAGCAATCAGCCCCAGCATTTT.

The chain couples TRBV6-6 to TRBJ1-1, with D unclear. The CDR3 extends over 14 amino acids. V dropped 7 bases and J dropped 0 bases, with 12 bases sitting between them. Germline V gives CDR1 MNHNY, CDR2 SVGAGI (reference sequence). In DNA, the CDR3 is TGTGCCAGCACCATAAGGAGACTGAACACTGAAGCTTTCTTT. It specifies CASTIRRLNTEAFF.

This clone was recorded once. This chain uses TRBV2 with TRBJ2-7; 7 positions agree with TRBD1. Germline V gene data show CDR1 as SNHLY and CDR2 as FYNNEI. V shed 6 bases and J 3 bases; nucleotides not matched to a gene: 5. This CDR3 is 13 amino acids long. The CDR3 here is CASRVTGVYEQYV. CDR3 coding DNA: TGTGCCAGCAGGGTTACAGGGGTCTACGAGCAGTACGTC.

The V call is TRBV14, the J call TRBJ2-6; D remains unclear. The V gene lost 3 bases and the J gene lost 4 bases, with 10 bases spanning the gap. The CDR3 spans 15 residues. The V gene's germline CDR1 is SGHDN and CDR2 FVKESK. The CDR3 nucleotides read TGTGCCAGCAGCCAGGCAGGCGCAGGGGCCAACGTCCTGACTTTC. Amino acid sequence: CASSQAGAGANVLTF.

This clone occurred once. V gene TRBV18 combines with J gene TRBJ1-6; 7 bases agree with TRBD1. Germline CDR1 KGHSH, CDR2 LQKENI. The CDR3 is 15 amino acids. J gave up 10 bases and V 3 bases, and 9 bases lay outside the gene matches. CDR3 in DNA: TGTGCCAGCTCACCTAGACAGGGAAAGGAATCACCCCTCCACTTT. The encoded protein is CASSPRQGKESPLHF. The full variable domain, completed using reference TRBV18 and TRBJ1-6, is NAGVMQNPRHLVRRRGQEARLRCSPMKGHSHVYWYRQLPEEGLKFMVYLQKENIIDESGMPKERFSAEFPKEGPSILRIQQVVRGDSAAYFCASSPRQGKESPLHFGNGTRLTVT.

The table lists this clone with a count of one. The genes are TRBV3-1 (or the pseudogene TRBV3-2) and TRBJ2-1; 10 nucleotides align to TRBD1. The length of the CDR3 is 16 residues. The junction had 11 bases not matched to a gene; V was cut back by 3 bases and J by 9 bases. Germline V gene lookup returns CDR1 LGHDT and CDR2 YNNKEL (reference sequence). The CDR3 nucleotides read TGTGCCAGCAGCCACAAAGGGTGGGACAGGGGTAGTGAGCAGTTCTTC. It specifies CASSHKGWDRGSEQFF.

This clone occurred once. The chain couples TRBV11-3 to TRBJ2-7; no clear D gene. The CDR3 is 15 residues long. V shed 1 base and J shed 0 bases, with 10 bases lying between them. The germline V gene has CDR1 SGHNT and CDR2 YENEEA. DNA of the CDR3: TGTGCCAGCAGCTTAGCGGCGGAAAGCTCCTACGAGCAGTACTTC. Residues: CASSLAAESSYEQYF.

V is TRBV15 and J is TRBJ1-2, with 8 positions matching TRBD1. The CDR3 is 18 residues long. V lost 0 bases to trimming and J lost 4 bases; unmatched junction nucleotides: 13. The germline CDR1 and CDR2 sequences are LNHNV and YYDKDF (reference sequence). The CDR3 DNA sequence: TGTGCCACCAGCAGAGATAGGTTGGGCAGGGGGCGAATCTATGGCTACACCTTC. Protein product: CATSRDRLGRGRIYGYTF. The full variable domain, completed using reference TRBV15 and TRBJ1-2, is DAMVIQNPRYQVTQFGKPVTLSCSQTLNHNVMYWYQQKSSQAPKLLFHYYDKDFNNEADTPDNFQSRRPNTSFCFLDIRSPGLGDTAMYLCATSRDRLGRGRIYGYTFGSGTRLTVV.